These 9 T cell receptor beta chains originate from one sample sequenced in a study of T cell changes during pregnancy in multiple sclerosis. Measured with immunoSEQ multiplex PCR; TCRdb has only the in-frame clones, and not every one. The sample includes 90,000 to 100,000 clones, 92% of them seen just once. Specimen: peripheral blood, collected in the first trimester of pregnancy. Receptor source: a female donor with multiple sclerosis, enrolled in a pregnancy study.

This clone was seen once. The chain carries TRBV19 and TRBJ1-3; D gene unclear. Trimming cost V 5 bases and J 4 bases, with 15 bases left between them. CDR1 is LNHDA, CDR2 SQIVND, per germline (reference sequence). This CDR3 region has 15 residues. DNA for the CDR3: TGTGCCAGTAGTCCCACATGGCTCTGGGGAAACACCATATATTTT. Protein sequence: CASSPTWLWGNTIYF.

The chain links TRBV9 to TRBJ2-6; 7 bases fit TRBD2. This CDR3 spans 18 amino acids. V lost 0 bases, J lost 0 bases, and 6 bases stayed unmatched. The V gene's germline CDR1 is SGDLS and CDR2 YYNGEE. CDR3 nucleotide sequence: TGTGCCAGCAGCGTAGCGGTGGGCGGGGGCTCTGGGGCCAACGTCCTGACTTTC. Its protein is CASSVAVGGGSGANVLTF.

This clone was observed a few times. The chain recombines TRBV19 with TRBJ2-2, with 8 bases aligning to TRBD1. From germline, CDR1 is LNHDA and CDR2 SQIVND (reference sequence). The V and J ends lost 6 bases and 1 base, in that order; junction bases with no gene match: 1. CDR3 length: 14 amino acids. This chain's CDR3 is CASRGTGNTGELFF. CDR3 DNA: TGTGCCAGTAGGGGGACAGGGAACACCGGGGAGCTGTTTTTT.

J is TRBJ2-7 and V is TRBV5-1, with a weak D call TRBD2 (6 bases). Germline V gene lookup returns CDR1 SGHRS and CDR2 YFSETQ. The V and J ends lost 0 bases and 0 bases respectively, with 19 bases between them. The CDR3 runs to 18 residues. The CDR3 is CASSLVGSGRRVSYEQYF. Here the CDR3 DNA reads TGCGCCAGCAGCTTGGTGGGGTCGGGACGGAGGGTCTCCTACGAGCAGTACTTC.

This rearrangement joins TRBV28 to TRBJ1-5, with TRBD1 matching 7 bases. The trim removed 5 bases at V and 5 bases at J, leaving 9 bases unmatched. Germline V CDR1 and CDR2: MDHEN, SYDVKM. The CDR3 has 15 residues. The CDR3 sequence is CASSISTGLDQPQHF. CDR3 sequence (DNA): TGTGCCAGCAGTATCTCGACAGGGCTGGATCAGCCCCAGCATTTT.

The chain uses TRBV5-7 and TRBJ2-7, with D unresolved. TRBV5-7 is labeled an ORF, and its function is uncertain. The CDR3 spans 10 residues. The CDR3 loop reads CLRPGYEQYF. As DNA, the CDR3 is TGTCTCCGGCCAGGCTACGAGCAGTACTTC.

The chain carries TRBV19 and TRBJ2-7, with a possible D match to TRBD2 (5 bases). Trimming removed 7 bases at V and 4 bases at J, with 17 bases between. Germline V gives CDR1 LNHDA, CDR2 SQIVND (reference sequence). The CDR3 extends over 14 amino acids. The CDR3 region has the DNA TGTGCCAGTACTCAGTGGGAGCTAGTGTACGAGCAGTACTTC. This gives the protein CASTQWELVYEQYF.

The chain is built from TRBV28 and TRBJ2-5; D might be TRBD2 (5 bases). This CDR3 is 15 amino acids long. Germline CDR1 MDHEN, CDR2 SYDVKM. Trimming removed 5 bases at V and 2 bases at J, with 15 bases between. In DNA form, the CDR3 reads TGTGCCAGCAGTGAGGGCCTAAGGGAGCAAGAGACCCAGTACTTC. It yields the protein CASSEGLREQETQYF.

In its sample, this clone was seen once. The chain uses TRBV6-1 and TRBJ2-7; 12 bases align to TRBD2. The J segment lost 3 bases and the V segment lost 2 bases, leaving 11 bases of the junction unmatched. Looked up from germline, CDR1 is MNHNS and CDR2 is SASEGT. This CDR3 has 18 amino acids. The DNA for the CDR3 is TGTGCCAGCAGTGAATGGTCTAGCGGGAGGGCCGGGTTCTACGAGCAGTACTTC. Its translation: CASSEWSSGRAGFYEQYF.